This is a list of T cell receptor beta chains from one sample in a study of T-cell memory formation after mild COVID-19. TCRdb redid the calling of the 5' RACE reads with MiXCR, one entry per CDR3 protein. Found here are about 130,000 distinct CDR3 sequences, approximately 6.3% of them singletons; the top ten hold approximately 2%. Sequencing input: PBMCs or a T cell subset sorted from them (not recorded which). The receptors were sampled from an adult woman who had mild COVID-19 (a few samples of this study predate the infection). Cell type and time point are not known. CDR3s include the opening cysteine and the closing phenylalanine or tryptophan. The D gene is left open where the match is weak. Expanded clones get a size class; other rows say once, few or many, or leave the size out.

J gene	D gene	V gene	clone size	CDR3 protein	CDR3 DNA
TRBJ2-3	TRBD1	TRBV24-1	few	CATRDRAYTQYF	TGTGCCACCAGGGACAGGGCTTATACGCAGTATTTT
TRBJ2-7	NA	TRBV5-1	NA	CASSLAPDQATRQYF	TGCGCCAGCAGCTTGGCTCCAGACCAAGCTACGAGGCAGTACTTC
TRBJ1-5	TRBD1	TRBV2	few	CASRRGQGYQPQHF	TGTGCCAGCAGAAGGGGACAGGGATATCAGCCCCAGCATTTT
TRBJ1-4	NA	TRBV29-1	few	CSAQTAGGWEKLFF	TGCAGCGCCCAAACGGCGGGGGGTTGGGAAAAACTGTTTTTT
TRBJ2-4	NA	TRBV7-2	few	CASSLRQAKNIQCF	TGTGCCAGCAGCTTAAGGCAGGCCAAAAACATTCAGTGCTTC
TRBJ2-4	TRBD2	TRBV9	few	CASSVSGGGNIQYF	TGTGCCAGCAGCGTTTCGGGAGGAGGAAACATTCAGTACTTC
TRBJ2-3	TRBD1	TRBV12-3/TRBV12-4	NA	CASSPMDRGSTDTQYF	TGTGCCAGCAGCCCTATGGACAGGGGAAGCACAGATACGCAGTATTTT
TRBJ2-3	TRBD2	TRBV20-1	many	CSASPILAASTDTQYF	TGCAGTGCTAGCCCCATACTAGCGGCTAGCACAGATACGCAGTATTTT
TRBJ2-1	TRBD2	TRBV11-3	NA	CASSPARTSGGNNYNEQFF	TGTGCCAGCAGCCCCGCTCGGACTAGCGGGGGAAACAACTACAATGAGCAGTTCTTC
TRBJ2-5	TRBD2	TRBV20-1	NA	CSARDPARRAGETQYF	TGCAGTGCTAGAGATCCGGCGAGGAGAGCGGGGGAGACCCAGTACTTC
TRBJ2-3	NA	TRBV14	many	CASSQDLGAGTDTQYF	TGTGCCAGCAGCCAAGATCTGGGAGCGGGTACAGATACGCAGTATTTT
TRBJ2-7	NA	TRBV20-1	many	CSARAGKIYEQYF	TGCAGTGCTAGAGCAGGGAAGATCTACGAGCAGTACTTC
TRBJ2-7	TRBD1	TRBV12-3/TRBV12-4	few	CASSLDRGRPYEQYF	TGTGCCAGCAGTTTGGACAGGGGGCGACCCTACGAGCAGTACTTC
TRBJ1-6	NA	TRBV12-3/TRBV12-4	few	CASSFSGRYNSPLHF	TGTGCCAGCAGTTTTTCGGGACGGTATAATTCACCCCTCCACTTT
TRBJ2-2	NA	TRBV5-1	many	CASSLAARLANTGELFF	TGCGCCAGCAGCTTGGCGGCCAGACTCGCGAACACCGGGGAGCTGTTTTTT
TRBJ1-1	TRBD1	TRBV19	NA	CASTGQGGTEAFF	TGTGCCAGTACTGGACAGGGTGGGACTGAAGCTTTCTTT
TRBJ2-7	NA	TRBV5-1	few	CASSLLISGIPYEQYF	TGCGCCAGCAGCTTACTTATCTCGGGAATCCCCTACGAGCAGTACTTC
TRBJ1-3	NA	TRBV7-8	few	CASSLAGSGNTIYF	TGTGCCAGCAGCTTAGCGGGGTCTGGAAACACCATATATTTT
TRBJ1-5	TRBD1	TRBV7-9	many	CASSLGTGGRNQPQHF	TGTGCCAGCAGCTTAGGAACAGGGGGCAGGAATCAGCCCCAGCATTTT
TRBJ2-7	NA	TRBV7-6	many	CASSLGPDYPYEQYF	TGTGCCAGCAGCTTAGGACCGGACTACCCCTACGAGCAGTACTTC
TRBJ2-5	NA	TRBV11-2	many	CASSPRGGQETQYF	TGTGCCAGCAGCCCCCGGGGCGGGCAAGAGACCCAGTACTTC
TRBJ1-5	NA	TRBV24-1	few	CATSDDFPGPQHF	TGTGCCACCAGTGACGATTTTCCAGGGCCCCAGCATTTT
TRBJ1-6	NA	TRBV12-3/TRBV12-4	NA	CASSPGTPNSPLHF	TGTGCCAGCAGTCCCGGGACCCCCAATTCACCCCTCCACTTT
TRBJ2-7	NA	TRBV4-2	many	CASSQGNSEAYEQYF	TGTGCCAGCAGCCAAGGCAACTCGGAAGCCTACGAGCAGTACTTC
TRBJ1-5	TRBD1	TRBV5-1	many	CASSRDSGFNQPQHF	TGCGCCAGCAGCCGGGACAGTGGGTTCAATCAGCCCCAGCATTTT
TRBJ1-1	NA	TRBV5-1	NA	CASSLTGFDTEAFF	TGCGCCAGCAGCTTGACAGGGTTCGACACTGAAGCTTTCTTT
TRBJ2-1	TRBD2	TRBV9	many	CASSVVAGNNEQFF	TGTGCCAGCAGCGTAGTAGCGGGTAACAATGAGCAGTTCTTC
TRBJ1-1	NA	TRBV7-8	many	CASSLVTGVNTEAFF	TGTGCCAGCAGCTTAGTTACGGGTGTGAACACTGAAGCTTTCTTT
TRBJ1-5	NA	TRBV29-1	NA	CSVVEGSGNQPQHF	TGCAGCGTTGTGGAGGGGTCGGGCAATCAGCCCCAGCATTTT
TRBJ1-5	NA	TRBV4-2	NA	CASSQDRSGNQPQHF	TGTGCCAGCAGCCAAGATCGTTCTGGTAATCAGCCCCAGCATTTT
TRBJ1-1	NA	TRBV30	many	CAWSIGQRRTEAFF	TGTGCCTGGAGTATCGGGCAGCGTAGGACTGAAGCTTTCTTT
TRBJ2-4	NA	TRBV12-3/TRBV12-4	many	CASSFSIGLGPEAKNIQYF	TGTGCCAGCAGTTTTAGTATCGGTTTAGGGCCCGAGGCCAAAAACATTCAGTACTTC
TRBJ1-1	NA	TRBV11-1	many	CASSDRDKNTEAFF	TGTGCCAGCAGCGACCGGGACAAGAACACTGAAGCTTTCTTT
TRBJ2-1	NA	TRBV7-9	NA	CASSPIATYNEQFF	TGTGCCAGCAGCCCCATCGCCACATACAATGAGCAGTTCTTC
TRBJ2-1	NA	TRBV5-1	NA	CASSFQVGGNEQFF	TGCGCCAGCAGCTTCCAGGTGGGAGGCAATGAGCAGTTCTTC
TRBJ2-7	TRBD1	TRBV7-9	NA	CASSLSGQDEQYF	TGTGCCAGCAGCTTATCCGGACAGGACGAGCAGTACTTC
TRBJ2-2	TRBD2	TRBV7-2	NA	CASSLVLAAAGGTGELFF	TGTGCCAGCAGCTTAGTGCTGGCGGCAGCGGGAGGAACTGGGGAGCTGTTTTTT
TRBJ2-1	NA	TRBV12-3/TRBV12-4	NA	CASSLDPRAPSSYNEQFF	TGTGCCAGCAGTTTAGATCCCCGGGCCCCGAGCTCCTACAATGAGCAGTTCTTC
TRBJ2-5	NA	TRBV19	NA	CATRRSGFQETQYF	TGTGCCACCCGGCGTAGCGGTTTCCAAGAGACCCAGTACTTC
TRBJ1-4	TRBD1	TRBV5-1	many	CASSLGDRGKLFF	TGCGCCAGCAGCTTGGGCGACAGGGGAAAACTGTTTTTT
TRBJ1-3	NA	TRBV5-1	NA	CASSHETGNTIYF	TGCGCCAGCAGCCATGAAACGGGAAACACCATATATTTT
TRBJ2-3	TRBD2	TRBV5-1	many	CASNRLAGGGDTDTQYF	TGCGCCAGCAACCGACTAGCGGGAGGAGGAGACACAGATACGCAGTATTTT
TRBJ2-5	TRBD1	TRBV5-1	NA	CASSSGTGVLETQYF	TGCGCCAGCAGCTCCGGGACAGGGGTTTTGGAGACCCAGTACTTC
TRBJ2-7	TRBD1	TRBV19	NA	CASSEDRASSYEQYF	TGTGCCAGTAGCGAGGACAGGGCGAGCTCCTACGAGCAGTACTTC